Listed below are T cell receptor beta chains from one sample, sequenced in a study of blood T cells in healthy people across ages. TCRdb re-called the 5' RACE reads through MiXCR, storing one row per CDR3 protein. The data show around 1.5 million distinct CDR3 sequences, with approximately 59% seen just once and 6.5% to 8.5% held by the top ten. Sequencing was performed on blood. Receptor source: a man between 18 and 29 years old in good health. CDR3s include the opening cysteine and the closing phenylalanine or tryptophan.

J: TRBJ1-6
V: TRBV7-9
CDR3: CASKKTDYNSPLHF

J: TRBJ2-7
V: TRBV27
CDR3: CASSLSASAGEQYF

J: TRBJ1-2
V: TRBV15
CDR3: CATSRSEQGVGYGYTF

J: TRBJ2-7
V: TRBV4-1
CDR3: CASSLSLAGSREQYF

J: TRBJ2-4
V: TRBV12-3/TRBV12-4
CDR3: CASSSWTSGSHIQYF

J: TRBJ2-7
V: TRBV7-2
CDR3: CASSFSLGAVVHEQYF

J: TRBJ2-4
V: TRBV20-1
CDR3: CSVRVLSGWGNIQYF

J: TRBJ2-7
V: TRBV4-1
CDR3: CASSQVPDSGEQYF

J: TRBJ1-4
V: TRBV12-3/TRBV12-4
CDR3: CASSLRYNEKLFF

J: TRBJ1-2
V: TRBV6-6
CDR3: CASSSLGVGTSGYTF

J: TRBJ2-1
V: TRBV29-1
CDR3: CSVGGGHTGDEQFF